This T cell receptor (beta chain) derives from a study of prognosis after radiotherapy for stage I lung cancer. The overall study: No patient received concurrent therapy with stereotactic body radiotherapy. Study observations and caveats: Unique TCR clone counts dropped after stereotactic body radiation therapy, from a median of about 10,000 to 6,900.

This CDR3 has 15 residues. Per germline, CDR1 SEHNR and CDR2 FQNEAQ (reference sequence). V was pared by 6 bases and J by 0 bases, with 11 bases between. Comment on this clonotype: Its antigen is undetermined.

TCR beta CDR3 amplification from genomic DNA was performed by two-round multiplex PCR. Initially, in first-round PCR, primers specific to each TRBV and TRBJ gene were used. Universal primers featured in the second PCR round. TCRdb independently ran MiXCR on the multiplex PCR reads; one entry per CDR3 protein. The repertoire holds some 15,000 distinct CDR3 sequences, with around three fifths as singletons. The specimen comprised PBMCs, sampled before or after stereotactic body radiation therapy (not recorded which). The genes are TRBV7-9 and TRBJ2-2, with TRBD2 as a possible D gene (6 bases). The TCR comes from a donor at least 50 years old with non-small cell lung cancer. CDR3 sequence (DNA): TGTGCCAGCAGAGGGCTAGCGACGAACACCGGGGAGCTGTTTTTT. Residues: CASRGLATNTGELFF.